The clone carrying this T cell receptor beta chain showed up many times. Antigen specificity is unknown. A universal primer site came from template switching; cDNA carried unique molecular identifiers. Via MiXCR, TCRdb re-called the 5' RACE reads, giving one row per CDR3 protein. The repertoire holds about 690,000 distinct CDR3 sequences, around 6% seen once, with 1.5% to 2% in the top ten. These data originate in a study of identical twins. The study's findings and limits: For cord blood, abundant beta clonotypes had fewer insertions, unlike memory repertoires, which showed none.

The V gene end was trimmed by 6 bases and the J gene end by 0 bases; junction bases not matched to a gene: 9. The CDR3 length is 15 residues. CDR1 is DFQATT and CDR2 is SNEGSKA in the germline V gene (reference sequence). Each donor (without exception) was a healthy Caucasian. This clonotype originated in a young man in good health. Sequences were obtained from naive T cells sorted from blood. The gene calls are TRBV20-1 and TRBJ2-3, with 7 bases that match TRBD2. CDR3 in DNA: TGCAGTGCCCCCCGCGGTAGCGGGAGCACAGATACGCAGTATTTT. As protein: CSAPRGSGSTDTQYF.